Listed below are T cell receptor beta chains from one sample, sequenced in a study of CD8 T cells in ankylosing spondylitis. TCRdb passed the 5' RACE reads through MiXCR, listing each CDR3 protein once. The sample holds over 450,000 distinct CDR3 sequences, roughly an eighth seen once. The source material was blood, either unsorted or a sorted T cell fraction (not recorded which). The receptor set was obtained from a male donor with ankylosing spondylitis. The CDR3 runs from the conserved cysteine through the conserved F or W. D genes are given only for firm matches. Clone size is stated in some rows and not others, as once, few, many or a class when expanded.

j_gene: TRBJ2-1; d_gene: TRBD2; abundance: .; v_gene: TRBV12-3/TRBV12-4; CDR3aa: CASYPNTGTSIYEQFF; CDR3nt: TGTGCCAGCTACCCGAATACCGGGACTAGTATCTATGAGCAGTTCTTC
j_gene: TRBJ2-3; d_gene: .; abundance: few; v_gene: TRBV5-6; CDR3aa: CASSVEGRWKDTQYF; CDR3nt: TGTGCCAGCAGCGTGGAAGGGAGGTGGAAAGATACGCAGTATTTT
j_gene: TRBJ2-3; d_gene: .; abundance: many; v_gene: TRBV27; CDR3aa: CASSLNVKGTDTQYF; CDR3nt: TGTGCCAGCAGTTTGAACGTGAAGGGCACAGATACGCAGTATTTT
j_gene: TRBJ1-6; d_gene: .; abundance: few; v_gene: TRBV10-3; CDR3aa: CATTRTGGDSPLHF; CDR3nt: TGTGCCACCACCCGTACGGGGGGGGATTCACCCCTCCACTTT
j_gene: TRBJ1-2; d_gene: .; abundance: few; v_gene: TRBV13; CDR3aa: CASSLSQPRDYGYTF; CDR3nt: TGTGCCAGCAGCTTATCGCAGCCTCGGGACTATGGCTACACCTTC
j_gene: TRBJ1-2; d_gene: TRBD1; abundance: many; v_gene: TRBV12-3/TRBV12-4; CDR3aa: CASSFLRDRLYGYTF; CDR3nt: TGTGCCAGCAGTTTCCTCCGGGACAGACTCTATGGCTACACCTTC
j_gene: TRBJ1-2; d_gene: TRBD1; abundance: few; v_gene: TRBV18; CDR3aa: CASSPSRGLDGYTF; CDR3nt: TGTGCCAGCTCACCAAGCAGGGGGCTGGATGGCTACACCTTC
j_gene: TRBJ1-1; d_gene: .; abundance: few; v_gene: TRBV29-1; CDR3aa: CSVETVHGTEAFF; CDR3nt: TGCAGCGTTGAAACGGTGCACGGCACTGAAGCTTTCTTT
j_gene: TRBJ2-1; d_gene: TRBD2; abundance: few; v_gene: TRBV7-2; CDR3aa: CASSLVAGGRNEQFF; CDR3nt: TGTGCCAGCAGCTTAGTAGCGGGAGGGAGGAATGAGCAGTTCTTC
j_gene: TRBJ2-1; d_gene: .; abundance: few; v_gene: TRBV11-3; CDR3aa: CASSYDDNEQFF; CDR3nt: TGTGCCAGCAGCTATGATGACAATGAGCAGTTCTTC
j_gene: TRBJ2-3; d_gene: .; abundance: few; v_gene: TRBV3-1; CDR3aa: CASSQDISEGTDTQYF; CDR3nt: TGTGCCAGCAGCCAAGATATCAGCGAGGGCACAGATACGCAGTATTTT
j_gene: TRBJ2-2; d_gene: .; abundance: many; v_gene: TRBV12-3/TRBV12-4; CDR3aa: CASREAGSGELFF; CDR3nt: TGTGCCAGCAGGGAAGCAGGGTCCGGGGAGCTGTTTTTT
j_gene: TRBJ2-3; d_gene: TRBD2; abundance: few; v_gene: TRBV19; CDR3aa: CASSKGWTSGTTDTQYF; CDR3nt: TGTGCCAGTAGTAAGGGTTGGACTAGCGGAACCACAGATACGCAGTATTTT
j_gene: TRBJ2-5; d_gene: .; abundance: few; v_gene: TRBV7-2; CDR3aa: CASSLEYFETQYF; CDR3nt: TGTGCCAGCAGCTTAGAGTATTTTGAGACCCAGTACTTC
j_gene: TRBJ2-4; d_gene: .; abundance: .; v_gene: TRBV11-2; CDR3aa: CASSLGRQNIQYF; CDR3nt: TGTGCCAGCAGCTTAGGCAGGCAAAACATTCAGTACTTC
j_gene: TRBJ2-7; d_gene: .; abundance: .; v_gene: TRBV10-3; CDR3aa: CAISAGQGIYEQYF; CDR3nt: TGTGCCATCAGTGCGGGGCAGGGGATATACGAGCAGTACTTC
j_gene: TRBJ2-1; d_gene: TRBD2; abundance: few; v_gene: TRBV20-1; CDR3aa: CSGISGRRHNEQFF; CDR3nt: TGCAGTGGGATTAGCGGGAGGAGACACAATGAGCAGTTCTTC
j_gene: TRBJ2-6; d_gene: TRBD2; abundance: few; v_gene: TRBV5-1; CDR3aa: CASSFAGEAGANVLTF; CDR3nt: TGCGCCAGCAGCTTTGCGGGAGAGGCTGGGGCCAACGTCCTGACTTTC
j_gene: TRBJ2-5; d_gene: .; abundance: .; v_gene: TRBV30; CDR3aa: CAWNGPRVLKSRETQYF; CDR3nt: TGTGCCTGGAACGGACCGCGGGTTTTGAAGTCGCGAGAGACCCAGTACTTC
j_gene: TRBJ2-1; d_gene: .; abundance: few; v_gene: TRBV7-9; CDR3aa: CASSLAGLDDQFF; CDR3nt: TGTGCCAGCAGCTTAGCGGGGCTGGACGACCAGTTCTTC
j_gene: TRBJ1-5; d_gene: .; abundance: many; v_gene: TRBV7-9; CDR3aa: CASSSEGRGRPQHF; CDR3nt: TGTGCCAGCAGCTCCGAGGGCAGGGGACGACCCCAGCATTTT
j_gene: TRBJ1-5; d_gene: .; abundance: few; v_gene: TRBV24-1; CDR3aa: CATSALGDGNQPQHF; CDR3nt: TGTGCCACCAGTGCCCTAGGGGACGGCAATCAGCCCCAGCATTTT
j_gene: TRBJ2-1; d_gene: .; abundance: few; v_gene: TRBV24-1; CDR3aa: CATEDPHEQFF; CDR3nt: TGTGCCACTGAGGACCCCCATGAGCAGTTCTTC
j_gene: TRBJ1-3; d_gene: .; abundance: many; v_gene: TRBV7-9; CDR3aa: CASSRDPLPGNTIYF; CDR3nt: TGTGCCAGCAGCCGCGATCCTCTGCCTGGAAACACCATATATTTT